These 9 T cell receptor beta chains originate from one sample sequenced in a study of beta chain features in type 1 diabetes (dated by TCRdb to 2016 to 2018). Libraries were prepared through the immunoSEQ multiplex PCR assay. The entire amount of isolated RNA was reverse transcribed using the High Capacity cDNA Reverse Transcription Kit, so the sequenced TCRB transcripts were expressed ones. TCRdb provides this immuneACCESS table in a form limited to in-frame rearrangements. Some clones are lacking; in checked studies, under half of them reflect an unresolved V gene, and why the rest are absent is not known. The table for this sample lists 360,000 or so clones; around 20% of them were counted only once. Under 0.05% of the sample is taken by the ten largest. The specimen was naive CD4+ T cells from blood. Read against the paper, the sample's cell subset or site label means: true naive CD4+ T cells. All receptors derive from a woman aged 18-29 years in good health.

This clone turned up a few times. The chain employs TRBV30 and TRBJ1-5; D unresolved. The germline gives CDR1 GTSNPN, CDR2 SVGIG (reference sequence). Trimming took 1 base from V and 2 from J, leaving 6 bases between them. The CDR3 loop spans 13 amino acids. In DNA form, the CDR3 reads TGTGCCTGGAGTGGGCTGGGCAATCAGCCCCAGCATTTT. This encodes CAWSGLGNQPQHF.

A few counts support this clone. The chain is built from TRBV9 and TRBJ1-1, with TRBD1 identical over 10 bases. The V and J ends lost 0 bases and 0 bases, in that order; junction bases with no gene match: 2. In germline, CDR1 is SGDLS, CDR2 YYNGEE. The CDR3 has 16 amino acids. CDR3 amino acids: CASSVGQGAMNTEAFF. CDR3 nucleotide sequence: TGTGCCAGCAGCGTAGGACAGGGGGCTATGAACACTGAAGCTTTCTTT. The full variable domain, completed using reference TRBV9 and TRBJ1-1, is DSGVTQTPKHLITATGQRVTLRCSPRSGDLSVYWYQQSLDQGLQFLIQYYNGEERAKGNILERFSAQQFPDLHSELNLSSLELGDSALYFCASSVGQGAMNTEAFFGQGTRLTVV.

The rearrangement joins TRBV6-6 to TRBJ2-3; D call uncertain. V was shortened by 6 bases and J by 4 bases, with 8 bases between the two germline ends. The CDR3 sequence is 12 residues long. The germline V gene has CDR1 MNHNY and CDR2 SVGAGI (reference sequence). CDR3 sequence reads: CASSHLPDTQYF. As DNA, the CDR3 is TGTGCCAGCAGCCACTTACCAGATACGCAGTATTTT.

In the case of this clone: Other DNA variants within this sample encode the same CDR3. CDR3 DNA sequence: TGTGCCAGCTCACCCGGACTAGCGGGAGATACGCAGTATTTT. This codes for CASSPGLAGDTQYF. The chain joins TRBV18 to TRBJ2-3; 11 bases fit TRBD2. This CDR3 region has 14 residues. V shed 3 bases and J 5 bases; nucleotides not matched to a gene: 1. CDR1 is KGHSH, CDR2 LQKENI, per germline.

This clone has just a few counts. The chain links TRBV30 to TRBJ2-2; a weak D match, TRBD1 (6 bases). Germline CDR1 reads GTSNPN; CDR2 reads SVGIG (reference sequence). The CDR3 is 16 amino acids. V gave up 0 bases and J gave up 0 bases, with 11 bases separating them. The CDR3 reads CAWSVLGGPNTGELFF. The CDR3 DNA reads TGTGCCTGGAGTGTACTTGGGGGCCCGAACACCGGGGAGCTGTTTTTT.

This clone was picked up a small number of times. CDR3 DNA: TGTGCCAGCAGTTACTCAGGGAGAACTTTCTTT. Its protein product is CASSYSGRTFF. V usage is TRBV6-5 and J usage is TRBJ1-1; D is undetermined. This CDR3 has 11 amino acids. The germline CDR1 and CDR2 sequences are MNHEY and SVGAGI. Trimming took off 0 bases at V and 12 bases at J, with 8 bases between the two ends.

In DNA form, the CDR3 reads TGTGCCAGCTCACAGGGGAGGGATCAGCCCCAGCATTTT. This gives the protein CASSQGRDQPQHF. The V call is TRBV18, the J call TRBJ1-5; D is perhaps TRBD1 (5 bases). Trimming stripped 4 bases from V and 5 bases from J, with 9 bases between. The CDR3 runs 13 residues. From germline, CDR1 is KGHSH and CDR2 LQKENI.

This clone has more than one count but fewer than ten. J is TRBJ2-2 and V is TRBV2; perhaps TRBD1 as D (6 bases). Germline V CDR1 and CDR2: SNHLY, FYNNEI. The ends were cut back, 4 bases at V and 4 bases at J, with 7 bases in the middle. This CDR3 comprises 13 residues. In nucleotides, the CDR3 is TGTGCCAGCAGTGGAGGGGGCACCGGGGAGCTGTTTTTT. Its translation is CASSGGGTGELFF.

This clone has just one count. The chain carries TRBV5-1 and TRBJ1-2; D remains ambiguous. The CDR3 consists of 14 residues. Trimming removed 4 bases from V and 4 bases from J, with 14 bases in between. Per the germline V gene, CDR1 is SGHRS and CDR2 is YFSETQ. In DNA, the CDR3 is TGCGCCAGCAGCCTGCTCACCTCGAGCTATGGCTACACCTTC. Amino acids: CASSLLTSSYGYTF. Variable domain in full (rest from reference TRBV5-1 and TRBJ1-2): KAGVTQTPRYLIKTRGQQVTLSCSPISGHRSVSWYQQTPGQGLQFLFEYFSETQRNKGNFPGRFSGRQFSNSRSEMNVSTLELGDSALYLCASSLLTSSYGYTFGSGTRLTVV.